This TCR beta chain was documented in a study of T-cell memory formation after mild COVID-19. Study in general: The study found TCR clusters largely donor specific.

This clonotype was observed a handful of times. Its antigen is unidentified. Each CDR3 protein is one row after TCRdb ran MiXCR on the 5' RACE reads. Of about 620,000 distinct CDR3 sequences listed, 18% are singletons. Trimming took off 0 bases at V and 2 bases at J, with 8 bases between the two ends. Germline loops: CDR1 SGHAT, CDR2 FQNNGV. The CDR3 extends over 15 amino acids. Study outcomes and limitations: A balance of CD4 and CD8 characterized clones contracting day 15 to 85, whereas later expanders leaned CD4+.

This clonotype was sampled from an adult woman who had mild COVID-19 (a few samples of this study predate the infection). Cell type and time point are not known. This chain uses TRBV11-2 with TRBJ2-1, with a tentative D call TRBD2 (7 bases). The sequenced sample consisted of PBMCs or a T cell subset sorted from them (not recorded which). This CDR3 is CASSLERGPYNEQFF. Here the CDR3 DNA reads TGTGCCAGCAGCTTAGAGCGGGGGCCCTACAATGAGCAGTTCTTC.